A selection of T cell receptor beta chains follows, all from one sample in a study of cytotoxic CD8 clonotypes in ibrutinib-treated CLL. Method: immunoSEQ multiplex PCR; TCRdb's copy keeps in-frame clones and lacks some. The table includes approximately 67,000 clones, around 84% detected once. The starting material was PBMCs, obtained at disease progression, from a patient treated with ibrutinib. The receptors here all came from a human donor with chronic lymphocytic leukemia. Each CDR3 is given without its conserved first and last residue. The D gene is left open where the match is weak. Expanded clones are given a class, and other clones once, few, many or no size at all.

V gene,D gene,clone size,J gene,CDR3 protein
TRBV5-4,NA,few,TRBJ1-5,ATGVGGEQPQH
TRBV2,NA,NA,TRBJ2-5,ASSAASGEETQY
TRBV27,NA,NA,TRBJ2-5,ASSLWGNQETQY
TRBV6-4,NA,NA,TRBJ2-7,ASSATPFSEQY
TRBV5-1,NA,NA,TRBJ2-1,ASSLAGESF
TRBV30,TRBD2,NA,TRBJ2-3,AWSAKTSGSADTQY
TRBV30,NA,NA,TRBJ2-3,ACRGTDTQY
TRBV19,NA,NA,TRBJ1-5,ASRGRFIQPQH
TRBV27,NA,NA,TRBJ2-7,ASSHVGEQY
TRBV18,NA,NA,TRBJ2-2,ASSIRPGANTGELF
TRBV30,NA,NA,TRBJ1-5,AWNPPRDQPQH
TRBV18,NA,NA,TRBJ2-7,ASSGDGTYEQY
TRBV28,TRBD2,NA,TRBJ2-5,ASGRGGPKTQY
TRBV9,TRBD2,NA,TRBJ2-7,ASSQGLAGETVYEQY
TRBV2,NA,NA,TRBJ1-2,ASSPGRGSYGYT
TRBV18,NA,NA,TRBJ2-5,ASSPAQQETQY
TRBV27,TRBD1,NA,TRBJ1-2,ASSFGTGVGGYT
TRBV7-3,NA,NA,TRBJ1-1,ASSLRGGPNTEAF
TRBV11-2,NA,NA,TRBJ2-7,ASSEGGTVEQY
TRBV7-9,NA,NA,TRBJ1-2,ASSPPGGYT
TRBV30,TRBD1,NA,TRBJ1-1,AWGRQGDTEAF
TRBV5-1,TRBD2,NA,TRBJ2-7,ASNGLAGTYEQY
TRBV10-3,NA,NA,TRBJ1-1,AISNPRGNTEAF
TRBV9,NA,NA,TRBJ2-1,ASSVDLSIDGEQF
TRBV2,NA,NA,TRBJ1-5,ASRVALNQPQH
TRBV7-9,NA,NA,TRBJ2-4,ASSSTGTKNIQY
TRBV19,TRBD2,NA,TRBJ2-3,ASSILLAGGPSTDTQY
TRBV20-1,TRBD1,NA,TRBJ2-7,SANRGLEQY
TRBV6-5,NA,NA,TRBJ2-3,ASSYSGTLTTDTQY
TRBV27,NA,NA,TRBJ1-2,ASRGDLYGYT
TRBV28,NA,NA,TRBJ2-7,ASRTAYEQY
TRBV5-1,TRBD2,NA,TRBJ2-7,ASSGRREGTSYEQY
TRBV19,NA,NA,TRBJ1-5,ASSNRENNQPQH
TRBV10-3,NA,NA,TRBJ2-3,AIRDPTSTDTQY
TRBV6-5,TRBD1,NA,TRBJ2-3,ASSLGTVADTQY
TRBV19,NA,NA,TRBJ2-7,ASSFTATTAYEQY
TRBV9,TRBD2,NA,TRBJ2-1,ASSVGPLGRSSYNEQF
TRBV6-5,NA,NA,TRBJ1-2,ASSYSGTDYGYT
TRBV27,TRBD1,NA,TRBJ1-2,ASTAMGGTGLSSGYGYT
TRBV9,NA,NA,TRBJ2-7,ASSVVAESSYEQY
TRBV6-5,NA,NA,TRBJ2-1,ATRMANEQF
TRBV7-2,TRBD1,NA,TRBJ1-2,ASRKSGTVGYT
TRBV15,NA,NA,TRBJ1-5,ATSMGPQH
TRBV5-6,TRBD1,few,TRBJ1-4,ASSLPDRGGEKLF
TRBV19,NA,once,TRBJ2-5,ATSPGETQY
TRBV28,TRBD1,NA,TRBJ1-2,ASSTGQGFGGYT
TRBV2,TRBD2,NA,TRBJ2-2,ASMTSGGLGTGELF
TRBV28,NA,NA,TRBJ2-7,ASSFEGLSYEQY
TRBV5-1,TRBD2,NA,TRBJ2-5,ASSKGLAGFSVETQY